The next 5 T cell receptor beta chains were all read from a single sample in a study of cytomegalovirus exposure and HLA in healthy donors. PCR employed 60 Vbeta and 13 Jbeta primers. This table comes from immunoSEQ multiplex PCR, and its TCRdb copy is limited to in-frame clones, with some not included. The table lists 95,000 to 150,000 clones, 50% to 75% of them singletons. Material for sequencing was PBMCs. The receptors originated from a woman in her thirties or forties in good health and CMV-seropositive.

The V call is TRBV13, the J call TRBJ2-3, with D tentatively TRBD1 (6 bases). V dropped 5 bases and J dropped 6 bases, with 18 bases sitting between them. Looked up from germline, CDR1 is PRHDT and CDR2 is FYEKMQ (reference sequence). This CDR3 region has 15 residues. The CDR3 coding sequence is TGTGCCAGCAGCATACGGGACACCCAGTGGGATACGCAGTATTTT. Its protein product is CASSIRDTQWDTQYF. Drawing the rest from reference TRBV13 and TRBJ2-3, the complete variable domain is AAGVIQSPRHLIKEKRETATLKCYPIPRHDTVYWYQQGPGQDPQFLISFYEKMQSDKGSIPDRFSAQQFSDYHSELNMSSLELGDSALYFCASSIRDTQWDTQYFGPGTRLTVL.

CDR3 bases: TGTGCCAGCAGTGCTGCAAATAGCGGGGGCACAGATACGCAGTATTTT. Its translation: CASSAANSGGTDTQYF. V is TRBV6-4 and J is TRBJ2-3; 8 bases agree with TRBD2. V trimming: 4 bases; J trimming: 1 base; junction bases outside the gene matches: 7. CDR1 MRHNA and CDR2 SNTAGT come from the germline V gene. CDR3 length: 16 amino acids.

J is TRBJ2-7 and V is TRBV19; no firm D call. CDR3 length: 13 residues. Germline CDR1 reads LNHDA; CDR2 reads SQIVND (reference sequence). The ends were cut back, 4 bases at V and 2 bases at J, with 9 bases in the middle. The CDR3, as DNA: TGTGCCAGTAGTACCCTTTCGGCCTACGAGCAGTACTTC. It is translated as CASSTLSAYEQYF.

For this clone: Germline is not matched at one junction end, which may reflect a read error. The rearrangement uses TRBV29-1 and TRBJ1-2; 9 bases are a match to TRBD1. This CDR3 comprises 13 residues. Per the germline V gene, CDR1 is SQVTM and CDR2 is ANQGSEA. The CDR3 loop is CSVSDRGGDGYPF. The CDR3 nucleotides are TGCAGCGTTTCGGACAGGGGAGGAGATGGCTACCCCTTC. The full variable domain, its missing parts supplied by reference TRBV29-1 and TRBJ1-2, is SAVISQKPSRDICQRGTSLTIQCQVDSQVTMMFWYRQQPGQSLTLIATANQGSEATYESGFVIDKFPISRPNLTFSTLTVSNMSPEDSSIYLCSVSDRGGDGYPFGSGTRLTVV.

This rearrangement joins TRBV14 to TRBJ2-7; 8 bases fit TRBD1. Germline CDR1 SGHDN, CDR2 FVKESK. V lost 5 bases and J lost 3; bases outside the gene matches: 3. This CDR3 contains 13 residues. The CDR3 loop reads CASSSTGGYEQYF. The CDR3 coding sequence is TGTGCCAGCAGCTCAACAGGGGGCTACGAGCAGTACTTC.